The T cell receptor (beta chain) described here comes from a study of blood T cell repertoires in COVID-19. Study-level background: The United States, Italy and Spain provided the acute and convalescent COVID-19 samples. The analysed material was cDNA or gDNA that came from T cells, B-cell-depleted T cells, or PBMCs.

How the authors handled the data: Amplified reference gene primers provided the basis for estimating nucleated cell counts. The assay was immunoSEQ multiplex PCR, and TCRdb's table has in-frame clones only and misses some. The DNA gave D and trimming, while V, J and clone size come from that table. The sample carries 200,000 or so clones, around four fifths recorded once. The CDR3 is 15 residues long. V gave up 2 bases and J gave up 4 bases; unmatched junction bases: 2. The V gene's germline CDR1 is SGHNT and CDR2 YYREEE (reference sequence). Followed over time, Seattle patients had been enrolled while infection was active.

Sequenced material: peripheral blood. This chain uses TRBV5-4 with TRBJ2-3; TRBD2 matches at 12 bases. The sequence derives from a man aged 55 to 70 with COVID-19, enrolled during active disease. CDR3 amino acids: CASSLASGRADTQYF. CDR3 DNA: TGTGCCAGCAGCTTAGCTAGCGGGAGGGCAGATACGCAGTATTTT.